This T cell receptor (beta chain) was identified during a study of blood T cell repertoires in COVID-19. Clones were sequenced by immunoSEQ multiplex PCR, and TCRdb holds only the in-frame ones, with some missing. The repertoire holds 180,000 or so clones, around 85% seen once, with about 10% in the top ten. V was clipped by 7 bases and J by 0 bases; unmatched bases: 12. The CDR3 is 18 amino acids. The germline gives CDR1 MDHEN, CDR2 SYDVKM. The chain has TRBV28 and TRBJ2-2; 9 bases line up with TRBD2. This sequence originates from a human donor with active or convalescent COVID-19. The donor label of this sample is uncertain. The sequenced material came from peripheral blood. The CDR3 DNA reads TGTGCCAGCAAAACCCGGGGAAGCGGGAGGACGAACACCGGGGAGCTGTTTTTT. It specifies CASKTRGSGRTNTGELFF.